This T cell receptor beta chain was sequenced in a study of beta chain features in type 1 diabetes. Study background: No age, gender or cell yield differences were seen between patients and healthy donors.

All of the isolated RNA was reverse transcribed, so expressed TCRB transcripts were sequenced. The table came from immunoSEQ multiplex PCR; TCRdb's copy has only in-frame clones and leaves some out. The repertoire consists of 970,000 or so clones, with 15% to 20% occurring once and the leading ten covering around 0.02%. The authors obtained over 95% purity in all sorted populations. This clone has more than one count but fewer than ten. The CDR3 consists of 13 residues. V lost 2 bases, J lost 3 bases, and 8 bases lay in between. Germline V gene sequence: CDR1 SQVTM, CDR2 ANQGSEA. Sequenced material: naive CD4+ T cells from blood. This sequence joins TRBV29-1 and TRBJ2-4, with D unresolved. The TCR was taken from a woman under 30 in good health. The CDR3: CSVESHNKNIQYF. The CDR3 DNA reads as TGCAGCGTTGAATCACACAACAAAAACATTCAGTACTTC.